These T cell receptor beta chains were read from a single sample in a study of OX40 agonist ivuxolimab in advanced cancers. Data came from immunoSEQ multiplex PCR; TCRdb stores just in-frame clones and leaves some out. Among tens of thousands of clones listed, about 85% were seen once. The material was CD4+ or CD8+ T cells sorted from blood, obtained in a trial of the OX40 agonist ivuxolimab. The source is an adult with an advanced solid tumor such as melanoma, head and neck, liver or kidney cancer. Both conserved end residues are part of each CDR3.

v_gene | CDR3aa
TRBV10-3 | CAISEGDSSYNEQFF
TRBV7-2 | CASSLVSGTGQPQHF
TRBV30 | CAWRGTAGGELFF
TRBV5-1 | CASSSTAGYEQYF
TRBV5-1 | CASSAGTSGRGTGELFF
TRBV10-2 | CASSAAEGETQYF
TRBV7-2 | CASLGWLGTQYF
TRBV28 | CASSRTGHGVQHF
TRBV11-2 | CASSALGREGDTQYF
TRBV30 | CAWRIGYNEQFF
TRBV6-1 | CASSRTSQAYNEQFF
TRBV7-9 | CASRRTGNEQYF
TRBV5-6 | CASSLFGSRSYEQYF
TRBV19 | CASSNSGRAGNEQFF
TRBV19 | CASRPTDRFLEKLFF
TRBV2 | CASRKGWNTEAFF
TRBV18 | CASSPGLDQETQYF
TRBV19 | CASSSKRPGELFF
TRBV6-6 | CASSDRDSNEKLFF
TRBV11-2 | CASSPASGGSYEQYF
TRBV5-4 | CASSADGNYGYTF
TRBV29-1 | CSVASALEAFF
TRBV6-1 | CASSLDRGAFF
TRBV28 | CASSSRTVYTEAFF
TRBV23-1 | CASIGTVNEKLFF
TRBV7-3 | CASSPGGTSPGELFF
TRBV5-6 | CASSLGGGKGTNVLTF
TRBV28 | CASSPPGLTEQYF
TRBV28 | CASSLFERANTDTQYF
TRBV19 | CASSIAGYSYNEQFF
TRBV28 | CASSSSFNEQFF
TRBV29-1 | CSVGGRRYNEQFF
TRBV7-2 | CASSINQGPGEKLFF
TRBV2 | CASRSSGSRGEQYF
TRBV5-1 | CASSLGQVYYGYTF
TRBV7-3 | CASSPTLAGGPYNEQFF
TRBV6-5 | CASSYQGGNTIYF
TRBV21-1 | CASSYRENTEAFF
TRBV7-2 | CASSFMGRGRDYGYTF
TRBV19 | CASSIAGATYNEQFF
TRBV5-4 | CASSLREAGPARNTIYF
TRBV14 | CASSQGDRGRTEAFF
TRBV7-2 | CASSLSPQGGGTQYF
TRBV5-1 | CASSVGLAGGHEQFF
TRBV5-1 | CASSMDQATYNEQFF
TRBV4-1 | CASSQKGGGASTGELFF
TRBV30 | CAWSVKGAYGYTF
TRBV2 | CASSRQGNGYTF